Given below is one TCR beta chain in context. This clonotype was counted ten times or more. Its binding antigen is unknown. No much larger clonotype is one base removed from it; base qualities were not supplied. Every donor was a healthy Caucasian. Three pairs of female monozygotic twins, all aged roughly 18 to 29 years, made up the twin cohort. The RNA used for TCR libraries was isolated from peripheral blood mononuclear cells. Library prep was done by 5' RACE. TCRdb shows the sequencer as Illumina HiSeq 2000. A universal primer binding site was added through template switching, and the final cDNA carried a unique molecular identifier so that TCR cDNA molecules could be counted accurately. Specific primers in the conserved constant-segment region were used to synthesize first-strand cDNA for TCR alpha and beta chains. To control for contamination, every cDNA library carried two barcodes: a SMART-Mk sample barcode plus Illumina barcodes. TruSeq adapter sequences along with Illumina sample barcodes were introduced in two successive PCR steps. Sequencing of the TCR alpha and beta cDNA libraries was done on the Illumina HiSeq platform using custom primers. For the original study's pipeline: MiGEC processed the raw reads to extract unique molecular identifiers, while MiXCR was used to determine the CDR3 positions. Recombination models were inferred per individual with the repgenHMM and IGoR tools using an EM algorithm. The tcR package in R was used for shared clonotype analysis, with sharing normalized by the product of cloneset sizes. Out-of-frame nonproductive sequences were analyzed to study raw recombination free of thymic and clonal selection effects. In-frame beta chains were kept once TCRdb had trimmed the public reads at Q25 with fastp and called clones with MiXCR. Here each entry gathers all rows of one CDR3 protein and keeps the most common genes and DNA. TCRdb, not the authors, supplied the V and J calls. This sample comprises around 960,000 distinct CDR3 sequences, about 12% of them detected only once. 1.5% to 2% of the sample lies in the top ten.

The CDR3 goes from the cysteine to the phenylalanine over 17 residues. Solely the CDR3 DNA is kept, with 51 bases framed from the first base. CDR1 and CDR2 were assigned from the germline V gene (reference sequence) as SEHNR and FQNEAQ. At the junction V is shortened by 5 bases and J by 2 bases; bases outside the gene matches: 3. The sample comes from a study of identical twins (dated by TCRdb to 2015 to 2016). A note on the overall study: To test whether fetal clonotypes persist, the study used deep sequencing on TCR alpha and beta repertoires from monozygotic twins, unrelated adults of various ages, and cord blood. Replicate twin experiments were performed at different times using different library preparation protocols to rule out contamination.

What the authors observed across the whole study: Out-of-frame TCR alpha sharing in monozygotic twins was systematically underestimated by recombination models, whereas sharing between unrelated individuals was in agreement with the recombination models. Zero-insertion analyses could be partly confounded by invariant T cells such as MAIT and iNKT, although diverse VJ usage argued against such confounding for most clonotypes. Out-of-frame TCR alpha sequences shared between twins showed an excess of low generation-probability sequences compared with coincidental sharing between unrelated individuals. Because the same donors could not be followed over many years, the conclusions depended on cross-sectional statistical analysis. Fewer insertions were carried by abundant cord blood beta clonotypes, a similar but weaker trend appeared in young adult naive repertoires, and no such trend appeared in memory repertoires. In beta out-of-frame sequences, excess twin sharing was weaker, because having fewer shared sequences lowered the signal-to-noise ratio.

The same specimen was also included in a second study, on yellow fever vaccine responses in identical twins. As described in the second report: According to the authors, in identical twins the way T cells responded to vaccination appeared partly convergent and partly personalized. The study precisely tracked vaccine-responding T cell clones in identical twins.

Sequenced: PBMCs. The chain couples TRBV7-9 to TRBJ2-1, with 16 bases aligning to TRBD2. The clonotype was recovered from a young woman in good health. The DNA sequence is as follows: TGTGCCAGCAGCACCGGGACTAGCGGGAGGGCCTACAATGAGCAGTTCTTC. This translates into CASSTGTSGRAYNEQFF.